This note documents a single T cell receptor beta chain sequence. Original processing methods: Estimated nucleated cell counts came from reference gene primer amplification. Sequencing used immunoSEQ multiplex PCR; TCRdb keeps in-frame clones, though not all of them. That table supplies the V and J calls and clone size; D and trimming were determined from the DNA. The data contain 270,000 or so clones, more than 80% of them singletons. This sample was taken from a study of blood T cell repertoires in COVID-19. Overall study context: COVID-19 samples from acute and convalescent phases originated in the United States, Italy and Spain.

This CDR3 region has 15 residues. Germline CDR1 and CDR2: SGHNT and YYREEE (reference sequence). Trimming stripped 4 bases from V and 7 bases from J, with 17 bases between. Researchers sorted participants into cohorts using their self-reported clinical history. The chain links TRBV5-4 to TRBJ1-4; tentatively, D is TRBD1 (6 bases). The source is a woman younger than 45 with acute COVID-19. The material sequenced was PBMCs or T cells enriched from blood (not recorded which). Written as DNA, the CDR3 is TGTGCCAGCAGCGTCAAGGGGGTTCGGGGTGAAAAACTGTTTTTT. Protein: CASSVKGVRGEKLFF.